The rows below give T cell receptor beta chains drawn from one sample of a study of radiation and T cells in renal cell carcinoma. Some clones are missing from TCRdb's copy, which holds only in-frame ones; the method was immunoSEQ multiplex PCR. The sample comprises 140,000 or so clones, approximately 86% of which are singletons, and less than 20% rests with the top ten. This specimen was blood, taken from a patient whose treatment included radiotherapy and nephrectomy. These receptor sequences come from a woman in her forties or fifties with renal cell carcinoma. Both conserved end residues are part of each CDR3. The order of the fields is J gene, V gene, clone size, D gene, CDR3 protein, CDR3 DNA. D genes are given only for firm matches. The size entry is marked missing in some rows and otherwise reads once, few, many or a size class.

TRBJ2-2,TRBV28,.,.,CASSLSRLRLFF,TGTGCCAGCAGTTTATCAAGGCTTCGGCTGTTTTTT
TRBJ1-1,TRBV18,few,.,CASSEGSRGTEAFF,TGTGCCAGCTCAGAGGGGTCTCGAGGCACTGAAGCTTTCTTT
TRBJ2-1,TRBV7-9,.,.,CASSQRGSSYNEQFF,TGTGCCAGCAGCCAGAGGGGAAGCTCCTACAATGAGCAGTTCTTC
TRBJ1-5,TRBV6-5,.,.,CATRGAGSSNQPQHF,TGTGCCACCCGGGGAGCAGGATCTAGCAATCAGCCCCAGCATTTT
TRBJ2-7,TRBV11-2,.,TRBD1,CASSSSGQGYEQYF,TGTGCCAGCAGCTCTTCGGGACAGGGCTACGAGCAGTACTTC
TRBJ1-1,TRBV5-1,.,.,CASSLSKIQGMNTEAFF,TGCGCCAGCAGCTTGAGCAAAATACAGGGTATGAACACTGAAGCTTTCTTT
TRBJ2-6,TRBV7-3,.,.,CASSPGQVGNVLTF,TGTGCCAGCAGCCCGGGACAAGTGGGCAACGTCCTGACTTTC
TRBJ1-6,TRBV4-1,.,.,CASSQETIPNSPLHF,TGCGCCAGCAGCCAAGAAACGATACCTAATTCACCCCTCCACTTT
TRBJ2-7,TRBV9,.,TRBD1,CASSERLGTVYEQYF,TGTGCCAGCAGCGAACGATTAGGGACAGTCTACGAGCAGTACTTC
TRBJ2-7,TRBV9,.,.,CASSVGATTYEQYF,TGTGCCAGCAGCGTAGGGGCTACAACCTACGAGCAGTACTTC
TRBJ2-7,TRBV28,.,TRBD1,CASRQGAMGQYF,TGTGCCAGCCGGCAGGGGGCGATGGGGCAGTACTTC
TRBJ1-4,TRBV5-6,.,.,CASSSYSPGKLFF,TGTGCCAGCAGCTCCTACTCCCCGGGAAAACTGTTTTTT
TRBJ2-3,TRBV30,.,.,CAWSPGGDTDTQYF,TGTGCCTGGAGTCCGGGCGGGGACACAGATACGCAGTATTTT
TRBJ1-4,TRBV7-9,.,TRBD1,CASSDTGGHEKLFF,TGTGCCAGCAGCGATACAGGGGGCCATGAAAAACTGTTTTTT
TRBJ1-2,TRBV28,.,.,CASQGFDGYTF,TGTGCCAGCCAGGGGTTCGATGGCTACACCTTC
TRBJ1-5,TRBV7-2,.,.,CASSSRGAGKQPQHF,TGTGCCAGCAGCTCCCGGGGTGCAGGGAAACAGCCCCAGCATTTT
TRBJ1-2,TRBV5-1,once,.,CASSPRRQEADGYTF,TGCGCCAGCAGCCCCCGTCGACAGGAGGCAGATGGCTACACCTTC
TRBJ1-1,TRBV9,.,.,CASSVEVSYTEAFF,TGTGCCAGCAGCGTAGAAGTCTCTTACACTGAAGCTTTCTTT
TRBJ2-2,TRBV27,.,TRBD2,CASSLSGGLSTGELFF,TGTGCCAGCAGTTTATCCGGGGGGTTGAGCACCGGGGAGCTGTTTTTT
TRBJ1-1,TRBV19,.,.,CASSKTATGTEAFF,TGTGCCAGTAGTAAGACAGCCACGGGCACTGAAGCTTTCTTT
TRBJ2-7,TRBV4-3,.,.,CASSQGRRQSAYEQYF,TGCGCCAGCAGCCAAGGGAGAAGACAGAGCGCCTACGAGCAGTACTTC
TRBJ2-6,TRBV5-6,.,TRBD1,CASSLRDRDSGANVLTF,TGTGCCAGCAGCTTGAGAGACAGGGACTCTGGGGCCAACGTCCTGACTTTC
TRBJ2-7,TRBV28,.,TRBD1,CASAPGQSYEQYF,TGTGCCAGCGCACCGGGACAGTCCTACGAGCAGTACTTC
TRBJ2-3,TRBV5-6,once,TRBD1,CASSRDRGNTDTQYF,TGTGCCAGCAGCCGGGACAGGGGGAACACAGATACGCAGTATTTT
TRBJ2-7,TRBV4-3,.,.,CASSQGRNYEQYF,TGCGCCAGCAGCCAAGGACGGAATTACGAGCAGTACTTC
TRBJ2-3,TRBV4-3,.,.,CASSQNQQQDTQYF,TGCGCCAGCAGCCAAAATCAGCAGCAGGATACGCAGTATTTT
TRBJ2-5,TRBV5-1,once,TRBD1,CASSLGTGFGQETQYF,TGCGCCAGCAGCTTAGGGACAGGGTTCGGTCAAGAGACCCAGTACTTC
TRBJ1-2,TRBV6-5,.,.,CASSPLDGYTF,TGTGCCAGCAGTCCGCTTGATGGCTACACCTTC
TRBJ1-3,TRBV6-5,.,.,CASTGGGSGNTIYF,TGTGCCAGCACTGGGGGGGGCTCTGGAAACACCATATATTTT
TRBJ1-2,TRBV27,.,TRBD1,CASSPVTGTGYTF,TGTGCCAGCAGTCCGGTGACAGGGACGGGCTACACCTTC
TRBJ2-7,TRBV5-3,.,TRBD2,CARSLLAGGSAYEQYF,TGTGCCAGAAGCTTGCTAGCGGGAGGTTCTGCCTACGAGCAGTACTTC
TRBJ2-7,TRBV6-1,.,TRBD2,CASSGGSGSGEQYF,TGTGCCAGCAGTGGGGGTAGCGGGAGCGGCGAGCAGTACTTC
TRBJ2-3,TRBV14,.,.,CASSQGKPSSTDTQYF,TGTGCCAGCAGCCAAGGGAAGCCCTCAAGCACAGATACGCAGTATTTT
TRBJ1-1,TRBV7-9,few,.,CASSLEGGTEAFF,TGTGCCAGCAGCTTAGAAGGGGGAACTGAAGCTTTCTTT
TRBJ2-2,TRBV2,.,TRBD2,CANPIAGDNTGELFF,TGTGCCAACCCAATAGCGGGGGATAACACCGGGGAGCTGTTTTTT
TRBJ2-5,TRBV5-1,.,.,CASSLGGRQETQYF,TGCGCCAGCAGCTTGGGGGGTCGGCAAGAGACCCAGTACTTC
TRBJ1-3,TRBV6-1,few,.,CASSRGFGNTIYF,TGTGCCAGCAGCAGGGGATTCGGAAACACCATATATTTT
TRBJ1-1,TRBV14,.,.,CASSPRQRNTEAFF,TGTGCCAGCAGCCCCCGGCAGAGAAACACTGAAGCTTTCTTT
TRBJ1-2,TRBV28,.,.,CASRRLGGGYGYTF,TGTGCCAGCAGACGCCTCGGGGGAGGCTATGGCTACACCTTC